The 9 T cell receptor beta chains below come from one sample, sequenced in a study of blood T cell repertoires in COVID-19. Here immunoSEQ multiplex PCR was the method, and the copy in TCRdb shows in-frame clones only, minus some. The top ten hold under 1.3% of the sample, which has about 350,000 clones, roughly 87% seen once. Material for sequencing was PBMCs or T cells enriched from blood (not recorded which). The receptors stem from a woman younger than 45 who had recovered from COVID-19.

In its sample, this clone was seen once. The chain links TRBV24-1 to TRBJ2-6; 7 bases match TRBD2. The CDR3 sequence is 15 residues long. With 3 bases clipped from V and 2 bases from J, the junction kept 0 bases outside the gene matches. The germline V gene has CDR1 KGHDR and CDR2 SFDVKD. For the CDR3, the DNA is TGTGCCACCAGTGATGGGGGGGCTGGGGCCAACGTCCTGACTTTC. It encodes CATSDGGAGANVLTF.

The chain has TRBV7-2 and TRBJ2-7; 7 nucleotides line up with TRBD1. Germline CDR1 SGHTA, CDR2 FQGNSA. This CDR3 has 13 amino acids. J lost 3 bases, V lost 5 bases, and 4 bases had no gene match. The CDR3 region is CASSPTGVYEQYF. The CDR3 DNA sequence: TGTGCCAGCAGCCCCACAGGGGTCTACGAGCAGTACTTC. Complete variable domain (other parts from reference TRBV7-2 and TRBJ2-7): GAGVSQSPSNKVTEKGKDVELRCDPISGHTALYWYRQSLGQGLEFLIYFQGNSAPDKSGLPSDRFSAERTGGSVSTLTIQRTQQEDSAVYLCASSPTGVYEQYFGPGTRLTVT.

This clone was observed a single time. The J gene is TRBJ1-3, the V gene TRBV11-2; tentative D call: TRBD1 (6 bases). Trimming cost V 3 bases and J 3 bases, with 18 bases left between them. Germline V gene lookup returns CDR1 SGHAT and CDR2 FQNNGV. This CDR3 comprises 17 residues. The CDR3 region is CASSFDRPPAGGNTIYF. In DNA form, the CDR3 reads TGTGCCAGCAGCTTTGACAGGCCCCCGGCGGGTGGAAACACCATATATTTT.

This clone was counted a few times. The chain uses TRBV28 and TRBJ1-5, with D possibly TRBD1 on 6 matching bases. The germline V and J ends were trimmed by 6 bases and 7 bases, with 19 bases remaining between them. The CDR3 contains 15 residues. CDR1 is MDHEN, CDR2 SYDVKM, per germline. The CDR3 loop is CASRSPGGAGQPQHF. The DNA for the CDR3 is TGTGCCAGCAGATCGCCGGGGGGGGCCGGCCAGCCCCAGCATTTT. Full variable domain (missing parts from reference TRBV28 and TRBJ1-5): DVKVTQSSRYLVKRTGEKVFLECVQDMDHENMFWYRQDPGLGLRLIYFSYDVKMKEKGDIPEGYSVSREKKERFSLILESASTNQTSMYLCASRSPGGAGQPQHFGDGTRLSIL.

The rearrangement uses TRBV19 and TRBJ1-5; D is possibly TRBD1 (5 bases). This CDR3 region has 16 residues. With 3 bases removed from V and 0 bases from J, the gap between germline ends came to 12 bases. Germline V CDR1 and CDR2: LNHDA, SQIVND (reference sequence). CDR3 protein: CASSIREAFSNQPQHF. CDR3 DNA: TGTGCCAGTAGTATCAGGGAGGCCTTTAGCAATCAGCCCCAGCATTTT.

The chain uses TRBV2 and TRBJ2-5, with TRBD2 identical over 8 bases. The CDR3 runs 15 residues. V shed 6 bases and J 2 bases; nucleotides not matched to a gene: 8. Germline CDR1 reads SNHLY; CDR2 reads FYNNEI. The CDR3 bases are TGTGCCAGCAGGACGGCGGGAGGTGGACAAGAGACCCAGTACTTC. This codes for CASRTAGGGQETQYF.

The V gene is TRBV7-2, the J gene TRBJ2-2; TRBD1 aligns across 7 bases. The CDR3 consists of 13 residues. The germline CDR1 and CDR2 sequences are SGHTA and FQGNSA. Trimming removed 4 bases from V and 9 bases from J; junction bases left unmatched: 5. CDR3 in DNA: TGTGCCAGCAGCTCAGACAGGGACCGGGAGCTGTTTTTT. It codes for CASSSDRDRELFF.

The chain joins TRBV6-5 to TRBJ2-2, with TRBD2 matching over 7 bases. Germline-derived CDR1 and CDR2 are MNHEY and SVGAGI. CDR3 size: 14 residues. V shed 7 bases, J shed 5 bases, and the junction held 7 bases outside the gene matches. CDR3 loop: CASNRDYETGELFF. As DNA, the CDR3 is TGTGCCAGCAACCGGGACTACGAAACCGGGGAGCTGTTTTTT.

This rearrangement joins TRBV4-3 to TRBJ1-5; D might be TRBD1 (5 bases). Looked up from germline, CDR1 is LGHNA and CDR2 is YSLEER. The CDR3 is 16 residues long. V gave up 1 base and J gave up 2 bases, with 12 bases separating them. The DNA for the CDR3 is TGCGCCAGCAGCCAAGCCCACACGGGGGGCAATCAGCCCCAGCATTTT. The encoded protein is CASSQAHTGGNQPQHF.